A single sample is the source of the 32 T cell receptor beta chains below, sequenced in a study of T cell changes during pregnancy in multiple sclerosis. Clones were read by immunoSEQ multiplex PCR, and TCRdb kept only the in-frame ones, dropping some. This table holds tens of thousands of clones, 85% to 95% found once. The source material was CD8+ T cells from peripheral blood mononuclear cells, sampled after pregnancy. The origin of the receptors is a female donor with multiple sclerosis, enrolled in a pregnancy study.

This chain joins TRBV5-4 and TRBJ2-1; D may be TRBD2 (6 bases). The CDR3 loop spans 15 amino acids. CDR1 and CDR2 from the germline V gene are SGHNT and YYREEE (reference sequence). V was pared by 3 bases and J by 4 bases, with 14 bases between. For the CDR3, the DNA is TGTGCCAGCAGCTCCCGGGACTCCCTATACAATGAGCAGTTCTTC. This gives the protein CASSSRDSLYNEQFF.

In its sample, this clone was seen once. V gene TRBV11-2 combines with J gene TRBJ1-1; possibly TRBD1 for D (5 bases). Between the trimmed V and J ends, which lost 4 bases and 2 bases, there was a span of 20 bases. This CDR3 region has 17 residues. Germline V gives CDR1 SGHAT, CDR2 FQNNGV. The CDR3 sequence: CASSSAPWGGVNTEAFF. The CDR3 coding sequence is TGTGCCAGCAGCTCCGCCCCATGGGGAGGGGTCAACACTGAAGCTTTCTTT.

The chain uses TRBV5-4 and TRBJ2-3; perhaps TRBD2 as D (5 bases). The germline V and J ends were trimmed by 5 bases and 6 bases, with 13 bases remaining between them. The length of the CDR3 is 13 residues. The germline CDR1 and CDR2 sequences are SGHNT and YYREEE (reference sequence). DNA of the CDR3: TGTGCCAGCAGTCGGGATTTGTCGGATACGCAGTATTTT. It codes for CASSRDLSDTQYF. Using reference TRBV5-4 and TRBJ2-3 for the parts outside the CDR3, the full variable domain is ETGVTQSPTHLIKTRGQQVTLRCSSQSGHNTVSWYQQALGQGPQFIFQYYREEENGRGNFPPRFSGLQFPNYSSELNVNALELDDSALYLCASSRDLSDTQYFGPGTRLTVL.

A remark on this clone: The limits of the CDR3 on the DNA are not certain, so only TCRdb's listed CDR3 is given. The CDR3 loop reads CASSPDGVAPGTFF. This chain links TRBV5-1 with TRBJ1-1. Per the germline V gene, CDR1 is SGHRS and CDR2 is YFSETQ. The CDR3 adds up to 14 amino acids, both ends counted.

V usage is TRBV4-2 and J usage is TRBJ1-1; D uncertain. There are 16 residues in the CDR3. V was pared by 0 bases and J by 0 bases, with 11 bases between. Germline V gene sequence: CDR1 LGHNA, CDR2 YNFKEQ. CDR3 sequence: CASSQDPRSLNTEAFF. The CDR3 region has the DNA TGTGCCAGCAGCCAAGATCCGAGGAGTCTGAACACTGAAGCTTTCTTT.

CDR3 nucleotides: TGTGCCAGCAGCTACCCTACTAGCGGGCCCTACAATGAGCAGTTCTTC. It is translated as CASSYPTSGPYNEQFF. This chain uses TRBV5-4 with TRBJ2-1; 9 nucleotides align to TRBD2. Trimming took 3 bases from V and 2 from J; bases not matched to a gene: 6. In germline, CDR1 is SGHNT, CDR2 YYREEE (reference sequence). This CDR3 comprises 16 residues. Full variable domain (remainder filled in from reference TRBV5-4 and TRBJ2-1): ETGVTQSPTHLIKTRGQQVTLRCSSQSGHNTVSWYQQALGQGPQFIFQYYREEENGRGNFPPRFSGLQFPNYSSELNVNALELDDSALYLCASSYPTSGPYNEQFFGPGTRLTVL.

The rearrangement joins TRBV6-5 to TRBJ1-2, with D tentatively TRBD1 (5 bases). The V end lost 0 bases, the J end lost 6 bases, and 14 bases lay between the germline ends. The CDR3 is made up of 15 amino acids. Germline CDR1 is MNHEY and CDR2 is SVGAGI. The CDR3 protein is CASSYSSGGFDGYTF. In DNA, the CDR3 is TGTGCCAGCAGTTACTCGAGCGGGGGGTTTGATGGCTACACCTTC.

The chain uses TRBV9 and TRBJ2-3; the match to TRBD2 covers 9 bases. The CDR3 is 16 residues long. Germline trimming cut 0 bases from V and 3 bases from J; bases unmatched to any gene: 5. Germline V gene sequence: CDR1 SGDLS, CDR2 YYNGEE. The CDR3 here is CASSVEGSGGTDTQYF. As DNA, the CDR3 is TGTGCCAGCAGCGTAGAGGGTAGCGGGGGAACAGATACGCAGTATTTT.

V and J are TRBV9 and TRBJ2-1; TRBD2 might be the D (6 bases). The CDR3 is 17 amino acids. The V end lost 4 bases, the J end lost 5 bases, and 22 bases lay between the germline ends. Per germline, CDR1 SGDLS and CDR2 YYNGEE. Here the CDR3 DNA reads TGTGCCAGCAGCACTCTCGATAGGGGACTCCGCGACAATGAGCAGTTCTTC. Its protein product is CASSTLDRGLRDNEQFF. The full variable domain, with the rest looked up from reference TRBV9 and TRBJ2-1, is DSGVTQTPKHLITATGQRVTLRCSPRSGDLSVYWYQQSLDQGLQFLIQYYNGEERAKGNILERFSAQQFPDLHSELNLSSLELGDSALYFCASSTLDRGLRDNEQFFGPGTRLTVL.

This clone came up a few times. CDR3 residues: CASSLKQTGQNSGNTIYF. The CDR3 coding sequence is TGTGCCAGCAGCTTGAAACAAACCGGACAGAACTCTGGAAACACCATATATTTT. The genes are TRBV5-5 and TRBJ1-3, with D maybe TRBD1 (6 bases). Per the germline V gene, CDR1 is SGHKS and CDR2 is YYEKEE (reference sequence). The CDR3 totals 18 residues. The V end was cut by 1 base, the J end by 0 bases, with 17 bases between.

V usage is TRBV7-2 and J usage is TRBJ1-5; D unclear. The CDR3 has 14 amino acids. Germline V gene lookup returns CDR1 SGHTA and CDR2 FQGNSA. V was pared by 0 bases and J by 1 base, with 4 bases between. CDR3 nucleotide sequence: TGTGCCAGCAGCTTAGCTGGCAGCAATCAGCCCCAGCATTTT. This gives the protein CASSLAGSNQPQHF.

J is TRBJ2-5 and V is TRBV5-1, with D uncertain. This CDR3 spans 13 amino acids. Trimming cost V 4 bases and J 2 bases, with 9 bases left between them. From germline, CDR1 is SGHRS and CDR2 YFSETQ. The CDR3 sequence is CASSPSLQETQYF. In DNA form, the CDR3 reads TGCGCCAGCAGCCCCTCCTTACAAGAGACCCAGTACTTC.

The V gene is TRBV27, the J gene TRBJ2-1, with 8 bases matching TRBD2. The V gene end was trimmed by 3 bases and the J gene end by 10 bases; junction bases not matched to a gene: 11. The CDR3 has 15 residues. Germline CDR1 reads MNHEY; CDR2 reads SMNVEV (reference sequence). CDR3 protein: CASSFAGGRFWEQFF. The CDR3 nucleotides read TGTGCCAGCAGTTTCGCGGGGGGCCGCTTCTGGGAGCAGTTCTTC.

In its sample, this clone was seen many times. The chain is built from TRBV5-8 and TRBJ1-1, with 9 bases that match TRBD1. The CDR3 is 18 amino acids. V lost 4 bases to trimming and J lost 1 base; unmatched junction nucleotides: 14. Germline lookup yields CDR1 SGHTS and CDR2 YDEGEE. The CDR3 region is CASSPPGQGTFWNTEAFF. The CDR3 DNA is TGTGCCAGCAGCCCGCCGGGACAGGGTACGTTTTGGAACACTGAAGCTTTCTTT.

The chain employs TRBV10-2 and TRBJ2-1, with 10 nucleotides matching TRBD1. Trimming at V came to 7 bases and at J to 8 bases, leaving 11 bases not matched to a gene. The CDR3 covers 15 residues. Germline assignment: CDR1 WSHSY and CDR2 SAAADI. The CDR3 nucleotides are TGCGCCAGCATAGGAGGGGACAGGGGCTGGGATGAGCAGTTCTTC. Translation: CASIGGDRGWDEQFF.

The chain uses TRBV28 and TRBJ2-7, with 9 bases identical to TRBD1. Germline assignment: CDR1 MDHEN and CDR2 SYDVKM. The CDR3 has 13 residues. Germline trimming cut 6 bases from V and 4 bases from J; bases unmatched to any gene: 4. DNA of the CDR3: TGTGCCAGCAGCCGGGACAGGGCTTACGAGCAGTACTTC. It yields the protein CASSRDRAYEQYF.

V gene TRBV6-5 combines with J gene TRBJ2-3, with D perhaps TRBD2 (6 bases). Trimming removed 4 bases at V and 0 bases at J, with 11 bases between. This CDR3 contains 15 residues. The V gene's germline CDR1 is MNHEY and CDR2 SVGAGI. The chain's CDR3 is CASSSGAGSTDTQYF. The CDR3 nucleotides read TGTGCCAGCAGTTCCGGCGCGGGGAGCACAGATACGCAGTATTTT.

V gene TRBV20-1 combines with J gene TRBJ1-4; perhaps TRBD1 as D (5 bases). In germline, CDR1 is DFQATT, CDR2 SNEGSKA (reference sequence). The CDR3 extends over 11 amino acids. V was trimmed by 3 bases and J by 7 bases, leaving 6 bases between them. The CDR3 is CSARDIEKLFF. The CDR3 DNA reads TGCAGTGCTAGGGACATTGAAAAACTGTTTTTT.

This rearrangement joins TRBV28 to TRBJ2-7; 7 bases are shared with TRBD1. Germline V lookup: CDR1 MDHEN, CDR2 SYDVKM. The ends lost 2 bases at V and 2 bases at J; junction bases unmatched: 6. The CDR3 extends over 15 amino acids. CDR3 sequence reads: CASSLRTGGTYEQYF. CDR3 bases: TGTGCCAGCAGTTTAAGGACAGGCGGAACCTACGAGCAGTACTTC. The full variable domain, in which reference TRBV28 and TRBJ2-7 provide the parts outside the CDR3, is DVKVTQSSRYLVKRTGEKVFLECVQDMDHENMFWYRQDPGLGLRLIYFSYDVKMKEKGDIPEGYSVSREKKERFSLILESASTNQTSMYLCASSLRTGGTYEQYFGPGTRLTVT.

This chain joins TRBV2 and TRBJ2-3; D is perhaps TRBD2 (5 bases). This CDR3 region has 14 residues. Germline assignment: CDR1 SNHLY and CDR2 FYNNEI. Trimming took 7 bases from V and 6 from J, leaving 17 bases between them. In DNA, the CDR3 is TGTGCCAGCACCCCGAGGGAGAGAGGGGATACGCAGTATTTT. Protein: CASTPRERGDTQYF.

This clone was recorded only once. CDR3 region: CASASGAPGYEQYF. CDR3 sequence (DNA): TGTGCCAGCGCCAGCGGGGCCCCGGGTTACGAGCAGTACTTC. The chain combines TRBV27 with TRBJ2-7; the match to TRBD2 covers 7 bases. Germline V gene data show CDR1 as MNHEY and CDR2 as SMNVEV (reference sequence). This CDR3 is built from 14 residues. V lost 8 bases, J lost 4 bases, and 11 bases stayed unmatched.

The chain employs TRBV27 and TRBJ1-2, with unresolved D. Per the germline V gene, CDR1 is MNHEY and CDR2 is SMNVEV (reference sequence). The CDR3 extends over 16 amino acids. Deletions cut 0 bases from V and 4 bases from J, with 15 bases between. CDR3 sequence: CASSLSAGRLFYGYTF. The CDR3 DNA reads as TGTGCCAGCAGTTTATCCGCGGGCAGATTATTCTATGGCTACACCTTC.

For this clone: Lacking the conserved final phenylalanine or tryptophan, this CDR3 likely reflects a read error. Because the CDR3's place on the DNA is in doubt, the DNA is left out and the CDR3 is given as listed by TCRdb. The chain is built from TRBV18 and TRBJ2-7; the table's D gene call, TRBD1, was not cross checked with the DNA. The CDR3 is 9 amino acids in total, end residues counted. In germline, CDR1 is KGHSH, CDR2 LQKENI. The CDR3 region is CASSPADRA.

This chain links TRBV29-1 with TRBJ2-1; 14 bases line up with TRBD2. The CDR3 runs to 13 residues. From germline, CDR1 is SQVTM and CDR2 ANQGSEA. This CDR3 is CGGLAGEYNEQFF. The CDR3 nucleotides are TGCGGGGGACTAGCGGGAGAGTACAATGAGCAGTTCTTC.

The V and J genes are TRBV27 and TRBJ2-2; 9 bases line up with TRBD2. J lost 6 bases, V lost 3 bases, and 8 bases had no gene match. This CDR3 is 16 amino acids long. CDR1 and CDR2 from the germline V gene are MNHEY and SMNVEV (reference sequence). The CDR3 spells CASSLFKGGRAGELFF. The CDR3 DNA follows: TGTGCCAGCAGTTTGTTCAAGGGCGGGAGGGCCGGGGAGCTGTTTTTT.

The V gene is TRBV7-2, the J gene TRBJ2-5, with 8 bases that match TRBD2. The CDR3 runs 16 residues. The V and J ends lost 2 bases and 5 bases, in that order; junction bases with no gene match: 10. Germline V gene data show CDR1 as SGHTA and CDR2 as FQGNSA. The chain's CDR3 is CASSLFFGRAGETQYF. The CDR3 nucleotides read TGTGCCAGCAGCTTATTTTTCGGGAGGGCGGGGGAGACCCAGTACTTC.

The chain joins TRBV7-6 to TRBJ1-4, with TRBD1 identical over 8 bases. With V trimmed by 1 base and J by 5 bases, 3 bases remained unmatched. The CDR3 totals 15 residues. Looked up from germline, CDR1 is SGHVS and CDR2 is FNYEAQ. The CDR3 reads CASSLGGDRNEKLFF. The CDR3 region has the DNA TGTGCCAGCAGCTTAGGAGGGGACAGGAATGAAAAACTGTTTTTT.

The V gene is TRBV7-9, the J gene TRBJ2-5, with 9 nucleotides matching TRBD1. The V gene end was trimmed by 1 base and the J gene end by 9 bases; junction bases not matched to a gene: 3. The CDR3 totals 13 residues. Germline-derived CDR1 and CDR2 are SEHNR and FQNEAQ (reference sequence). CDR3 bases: TGTGCCAGCAGCTTAGGACAGGGGGTGGCCCAGTACTTC. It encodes CASSLGQGVAQYF.

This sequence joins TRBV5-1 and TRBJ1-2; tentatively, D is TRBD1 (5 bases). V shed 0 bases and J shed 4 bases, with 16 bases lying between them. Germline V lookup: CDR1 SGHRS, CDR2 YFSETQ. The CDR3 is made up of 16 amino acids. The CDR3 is CASSLADSFPSYGYTF. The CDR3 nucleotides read TGCGCCAGCAGCTTGGCCGACAGCTTTCCGTCCTATGGCTACACCTTC.

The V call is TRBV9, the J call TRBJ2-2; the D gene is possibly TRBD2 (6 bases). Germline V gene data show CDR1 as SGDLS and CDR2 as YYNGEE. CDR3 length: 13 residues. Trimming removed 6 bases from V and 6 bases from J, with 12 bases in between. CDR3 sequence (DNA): TGTGCCAGCAAATGGGGAGGACCCGGGGAGCTGTTTTTT. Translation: CASKWGGPGELFF. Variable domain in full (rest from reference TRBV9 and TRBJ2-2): DSGVTQTPKHLITATGQRVTLRCSPRSGDLSVYWYQQSLDQGLQFLIQYYNGEERAKGNILERFSAQQFPDLHSELNLSSLELGDSALYFCASKWGGPGELFFGEGSRLTVL.

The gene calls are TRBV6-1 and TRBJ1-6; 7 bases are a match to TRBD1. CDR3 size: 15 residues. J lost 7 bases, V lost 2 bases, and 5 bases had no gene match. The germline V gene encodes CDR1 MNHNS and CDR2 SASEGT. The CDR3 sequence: CASSELGTANSPLHF. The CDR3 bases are TGTGCCAGCAGTGAACTAGGGACAGCCAATTCACCCCTCCACTTT.

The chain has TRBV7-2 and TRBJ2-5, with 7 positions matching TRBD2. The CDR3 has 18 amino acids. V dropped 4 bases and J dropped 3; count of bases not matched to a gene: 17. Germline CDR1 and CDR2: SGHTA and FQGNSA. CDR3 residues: CASSSYPKRGLTKETQYF. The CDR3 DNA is TGTGCCAGCAGCTCATACCCCAAGCGGGGCTTAACCAAAGAGACCCAGTACTTC.